The rows below give T cell receptor beta chains drawn from one sample of a study of CD8+ T cells in alopecia areata. TCRdb's table, derived via immunoSEQ multiplex PCR, lists solely in-frame clones and lacks some. The sample holds roughly 190,000 clones, about 60% seen once. The sequences come from CD4+ T cells sorted from blood, collected at week 4, from a patient treated with tofacitinib. The receptor source for this set is a human donor with alopecia areata. CDR3s include the opening cysteine and the closing phenylalanine or tryptophan. D genes are given only for firm matches. Some rows mark clone size as missing; the rest say once, few, many or name a class of expanded clone.

d_call: TRBD1
j_call: TRBJ1-6
clone_size: -
v_call: TRBV30
cdr3_nt: TGTGCCTGGGGGACAGTCCGTTCACCCCTCCACTTT
cdr3_aa: CAWGTVRSPLHF

d_call: -
j_call: TRBJ1-1
clone_size: once
v_call: TRBV25-1
cdr3_nt: TGTGCCAGCAGTGATCTTGGAGTCAGGGTCTGCAACGAAGCTTTCTTT
cdr3_aa: CASSDLGVRVCNEAFF

d_call: -
j_call: TRBJ2-7
clone_size: -
v_call: TRBV29-1
cdr3_nt: TGCAGCGTTGGGCTTGTCTACGAGCAGTACTTC
cdr3_aa: CSVGLVYEQYF

d_call: -
j_call: TRBJ2-1
clone_size: few
v_call: TRBV14
cdr3_nt: TGTGCCAGCAGCCAAGAGTTCGGGGGCCCGGGGAATGAGCAGTTCTTC
cdr3_aa: CASSQEFGGPGNEQFF

d_call: -
j_call: TRBJ2-5
clone_size: -
v_call: TRBV7-9
cdr3_nt: TGTGCCAGCACCCCCCGCGGGCCCAGGTCCCAGTACTTC
cdr3_aa: CASTPRGPRSQYF

d_call: -
j_call: TRBJ2-7
clone_size: -
v_call: TRBV30
cdr3_nt: TGTGCCTGGAGTAGGGGCAACGAGCAGTACTTC
cdr3_aa: CAWSRGNEQYF

d_call: -
j_call: TRBJ1-3
clone_size: many
v_call: TRBV27
cdr3_nt: TGTGCCAGCGAAGCAGGGCCCCGCGTCTCTGGAAACACCATATATTTT
cdr3_aa: CASEAGPRVSGNTIYF

d_call: -
j_call: TRBJ1-1
clone_size: -
v_call: TRBV19
cdr3_nt: TGTGCCAGTAGTATAGCCGGCGCTGCAGCTTTCTTT
cdr3_aa: CASSIAGAAAFF

d_call: TRBD1
j_call: TRBJ1-5
clone_size: -
v_call: TRBV30
cdr3_nt: TGTGCCTGGGACAGGGCTCCCAATCAGCCCCAGCATTTT
cdr3_aa: CAWDRAPNQPQHF

d_call: TRBD1
j_call: TRBJ1-2
clone_size: -
v_call: TRBV30
cdr3_nt: TGTGCCTGGACCCGACAGGGATATGGCTACACCTTC
cdr3_aa: CAWTRQGYGYTF

d_call: -
j_call: TRBJ2-4
clone_size: few
v_call: TRBV7-9
cdr3_nt: TGTGCCAGCACCGAAGGGGACGGCCTAAACATTCAGTACTTC
cdr3_aa: CASTEGDGLNIQYF

d_call: TRBD1
j_call: TRBJ2-5
clone_size: -
v_call: TRBV7-2
cdr3_nt: TGTGCCAGCAGCGTTACAGGGGACAGACAGACCCAGTACTTC
cdr3_aa: CASSVTGDRQTQYF

d_call: -
j_call: TRBJ1-2
clone_size: -
v_call: TRBV4-2
cdr3_nt: TGTGCCAGCAGCCACGGATCACGGGGGCCAAGCTCCTATGGCTACACCTTC
cdr3_aa: CASSHGSRGPSSYGYTF

d_call: TRBD1
j_call: TRBJ2-5
clone_size: -
v_call: TRBV29-1
cdr3_nt: TGCAGCGTTGAGGGGAAGGTGACAGGGATGGGGGAGACCCAGTACTTC
cdr3_aa: CSVEGKVTGMGETQYF

d_call: -
j_call: TRBJ2-6
clone_size: -
v_call: TRBV29-1
cdr3_nt: TGCAGCGTTGTGGGGGCCCCTGGGGCCAACGTCCTGACTTTC
cdr3_aa: CSVVGAPGANVLTF

d_call: -
j_call: TRBJ1-1
clone_size: -
v_call: TRBV7-9
cdr3_nt: TGTGCCAGCAGCTTCATGGCCAACACTGAAGCTTTCTTT
cdr3_aa: CASSFMANTEAFF

d_call: TRBD1
j_call: TRBJ1-2
clone_size: few
v_call: TRBV9
cdr3_nt: TGTGCCAGCAGCGTAGCACAGGGGGCTGGCTACACCTTC
cdr3_aa: CASSVAQGAGYTF

d_call: TRBD1
j_call: TRBJ2-7
clone_size: few
v_call: TRBV27
cdr3_nt: TGTGCCAGCAGTCCGATGCCCTCTTACAGGGGCAGATACGAGCAGTACTTC
cdr3_aa: CASSPMPSYRGRYEQYF

d_call: -
j_call: TRBJ1-2
clone_size: -
v_call: TRBV9
cdr3_nt: TGTGCCAGCCGGAGGGAAAGTGGCTACACCTTC
cdr3_aa: CASRRESGYTF

d_call: -
j_call: TRBJ1-5
clone_size: -
v_call: TRBV30
cdr3_nt: TGTGCCTGGACCCCAGCGGGACCTAGCAATCAGCCCCAGCATTTT
cdr3_aa: CAWTPAGPSNQPQHF

d_call: TRBD1
j_call: TRBJ1-2
clone_size: few
v_call: TRBV28
cdr3_nt: TGTGCCAGCAGTTATACAGGGGATGGCTACACCTTC
cdr3_aa: CASSYTGDGYTF

d_call: -
j_call: TRBJ2-5
clone_size: -
v_call: TRBV30
cdr3_nt: TGTGCCTGGGTGGGACGGGGCCAGAGGACCCAGTACTTC
cdr3_aa: CAWVGRGQRTQYF

d_call: TRBD1
j_call: TRBJ2-6
clone_size: few
v_call: TRBV4-2
cdr3_nt: TGTGCCAGCAGCCAGCCGGGACAGGGGTATACTGGGGCCAACGTCCTGACTTTC
cdr3_aa: CASSQPGQGYTGANVLTF